This T cell receptor (beta chain) was sequenced for a study of blood T cell repertoires in COVID-19. Study-wide context: Sites in the United States, Italy and Spain provided acute and convalescent COVID-19 samples. PBMCs, B-cell-depleted T cells, or T cells provided the cDNA or gDNA that made up the material.

The CDR3 sequence is 14 residues long. CDR1 is SNHLY and CDR2 is FYNNEI in the germline V gene. The germline V and J ends were trimmed by 7 bases and 5 bases, with 14 bases remaining between them. Method: immunoSEQ multiplex PCR; TCRdb's copy keeps in-frame clones and lacks some. Here the sample spans about 94,000 clones, about four fifths being singletons. This TCR was sampled from a human donor in a cohort sampled during active COVID-19. The chain couples TRBV2 to TRBJ2-2, with D maybe TRBD1 (5 bases). Source material: peripheral blood. In nucleotides, the CDR3 is TGTGCCAGCAAGGACAACTTGTTAACCGGGGAGCTGTTTTTT. Its translation: CASKDNLLTGELFF. The full variable domain, rest sourced from reference TRBV2 and TRBJ2-2, is EPEVTQTPSHQVTQMGQEVILRCVPISNHLYFYWYRQILGQKVEFLVSFYNNEISEKSEIFDDQFSVERPDGSNFTLKIRSTKLEDSAMYFCASKDNLLTGELFFGEGSRLTVL.